The T cell receptor beta chain under discussion was sequenced for a study of T cell clonotyping in hematopoietic cell transplantation. Study observations and caveats: Pathologically expanded recipient clonotypes increased progressively from day 30 to day 180 as diversity fell. At the given depth, recipient repertoires were over 95% de novo clonotypes. Higher Inverse Simpson Index values in graft donor and pretransplant recipient predicted broader posttransplant TCR diversity. Cells were unsorted, so CD4 and CD8 contributions were not separated.

Germline-derived CDR1 and CDR2 are SGDLS and YYNGEE. The J segment lost 7 bases and the V segment lost 2 bases, leaving 3 bases of the junction unmatched. This CDR3 contains 13 residues. Of note for this clone: The antigen remains unidentified.

Sequenced by immunoSEQ multiplex PCR; TCRdb stores in-frame clones only, minus some. The sample yields fewer than 70,000 clones, 94% seen once. This clonotype originated in a man aged 45-60 years in good health. Some clones in this sample may be carry-over from other donors' samples. The chain joins TRBV9 to TRBJ2-3, with 8 nucleotides matching TRBD2. Sequencing input: peripheral blood mononuclear cells. CDR3 DNA sequence: TGTGCCAGCAGCGTCGCGGGAGGTCATACGCAGTATTTT. It specifies CASSVAGGHTQYF.